Below, 11 T cell receptor beta chains from the same sample are listed, as sequenced in a study of Tregs in tolerant kidney transplant recipients. Sequenced by immunoSEQ multiplex PCR; TCRdb stores in-frame clones only, minus some. The sample carries about 64,000 clones, approximately 98% recorded once. The source material was Tregs from blood, sampled before the transplant. These receptors were collected from a human donor who received a combined kidney and bone marrow transplant.

Turning to this clone: A read error may account for a junction end that differs from germline. The J gene is TRBJ2-7, the V gene TRBV29-1; 8 bases match TRBD1. Germline CDR1 and CDR2: SQVTM and ANQGSEA. This CDR3 region has 12 residues. The CDR3 loop is CSVEGTGYGQYF. In DNA form, the CDR3 reads TGCAGCGTTGAAGGGACAGGGTACGGGCAGTACTTC.

The gene calls are TRBV2 and TRBJ2-1; 7 bases line up with TRBD2. This CDR3 comprises 14 residues. CDR1 is SNHLY and CDR2 is FYNNEI in the germline V gene. The V gene end was trimmed by 4 bases and the J gene end by 6 bases; junction bases not matched to a gene: 6. CDR3 sequence reads: CASSVSGVGNEQFF. In DNA form, the CDR3 reads TGTGCCAGCAGTGTGAGCGGGGTGGGCAATGAGCAGTTCTTC.

The V call is TRBV7-9, the J call TRBJ2-7; 8 bases align to TRBD1. With 3 bases clipped from V and 7 bases from J, the junction kept 8 bases outside the gene matches. This CDR3 is 14 amino acids long. Germline V gene data show CDR1 as SEHNR and CDR2 as FQNEAQ (reference sequence). The chain's CDR3 is CASSFGQGGVEQYF. CDR3 coding DNA: TGTGCCAGCAGCTTCGGACAGGGTGGCGTTGAGCAGTACTTC.

V gene TRBV27 combines with J gene TRBJ2-7; D call uncertain. Germline CDR1 and CDR2: MNHEY and SMNVEV (reference sequence). V was clipped by 1 base and J by 3 bases, with 10 bases between them. The CDR3 runs 14 residues. The CDR3 DNA sequence: TGTGCCAGCAGTTTATTAGGCAGACTCTACGAGCAGTACTTC. Translating it yields CASSLLGRLYEQYF.

V is TRBV7-2 and J is TRBJ1-3; 7 bases are shared with TRBD1. Trimming removed 5 bases from V and 0 bases from J; junction bases left unmatched: 7. This CDR3 comprises 16 residues. CDR1 SGHTA and CDR2 FQGNSA come from the germline V gene. This CDR3 is CASSPRTGHSGNTIYF. CDR3 DNA: TGTGCCAGCAGCCCCCGGACAGGTCACTCTGGAAACACCATATATTTT.

CDR3 bases: TGTGCCAGCTCACCTTACGGGGAGACCCAGTACTTC. Its protein product is CASSPYGETQYF. J is TRBJ2-5 and V is TRBV18; D unresolved. The CDR3 consists of 12 residues. Deletions cut 3 bases from V and 5 bases from J, with 7 bases between. Germline V CDR1 and CDR2: KGHSH, LQKENI. Looking up the rest from reference TRBV18 and TRBJ2-5 gives the full variable domain: NAGVMQNPRHLVRRRGQEARLRCSPMKGHSHVYWYRQLPEEGLKFMVYLQKENIIDESGMPKERFSAEFPKEGPSILRIQQVVRGDSAAYFCASSPYGETQYFGPGTRLLVL.

The chain joins TRBV18 to TRBJ1-6; TRBD1 aligns across 7 bases. After removal of 5 bases from V and 7 bases from J, the junction contained 8 bases not matched to a gene. This CDR3 spans 15 amino acids. From germline, CDR1 is KGHSH and CDR2 LQKENI. The CDR3 nucleotides read TGTGCCAGCTCAAATGGACAGGTTCGAAATTCACCCCTCCACTTT. It encodes CASSNGQVRNSPLHF.

The J gene is TRBJ2-3, the V gene TRBV5-1; tentatively, D is TRBD2 (6 bases). From germline, CDR1 is SGHRS and CDR2 YFSETQ. The CDR3 has 14 amino acids. Between the trimmed V and J ends, which lost 4 bases and 0 bases, there was a span of 9 bases. This CDR3 is CASSRGTSTDTQYF. The DNA for the CDR3 is TGCGCCAGCAGCCGGGGGACCAGCACAGATACGCAGTATTTT.

This clone has just one count. V usage is TRBV6-5 and J usage is TRBJ2-1; 7 bases agree with TRBD2. Germline V CDR1 and CDR2: MNHEY, SVGAGI. There are 15 residues in the CDR3. With V trimmed by 2 bases and J by 12 bases, 13 bases remained unmatched. CDR3 amino acids: CASSYQRGAGKGQFF. The CDR3 nucleotides read TGTGCCAGCAGTTACCAGAGGGGAGCGGGGAAGGGGCAGTTCTTC.

The J gene is TRBJ1-5, the V gene TRBV4-3; D is undetermined. Per the germline V gene, CDR1 is LGHNA and CDR2 is YSLEER. Trimming pared 0 bases from V and 4 bases from J, leaving 4 bases between. The length of the CDR3 is 13 residues. The CDR3 region has the DNA TGCGCCAGCAGCCAAGACGGGAATCAGCCCCAGCATTTT. This translates into CASSQDGNQPQHF.

This clone was seen just once. The chain combines TRBV29-1 with TRBJ1-1; possible D gene TRBD1, 5 bases. The ends were cut back, 7 bases at V and 7 bases at J, with 13 bases in the middle. The CDR3 is 11 amino acids. Germline V gene sequence: CDR1 SQVTM, CDR2 ANQGSEA. The CDR3 DNA reads TGCAGCGGTAGGACATCAAGTGAAGCTTTCTTT. The encoded protein is CSGRTSSEAFF.